A selection of T cell receptor beta chains follows, all from one sample in a study of blood T cell repertoires in COVID-19. Only in-frame clones appear in the TCRdb table, and some are missing; sequencing was by immunoSEQ multiplex PCR. The table records more than 300,000 clones, 85% to 90% of them present only once. What was sequenced was PBMCs or T cells enriched from blood (not recorded which). Receptors were obtained from a woman under 30 who had recovered from COVID-19. Each CDR3 is given with its conserved first and last residue. D genes are given only for firm matches. A row's size may be missing; if present it is once, few, many or a size class.

d_gene: .
v_gene: TRBV10-3
j_gene: TRBJ2-7
abundance: .
CDR3aa: CAISDRQTYEQYF
CDR3nt: TGTGCCATCAGTGATAGACAGACGTACGAGCAGTACTTC

d_gene: TRBD1
v_gene: TRBV19
j_gene: TRBJ1-4
abundance: once
CDR3aa: CASRITPGTGFNEKLFF
CDR3nt: TGTGCCAGTAGAATCACTCCCGGGACAGGGTTTAATGAAAAACTGTTTTTT

d_gene: .
v_gene: TRBV27
j_gene: TRBJ2-5
abundance: once
CDR3aa: CASKYRGGEETQYF
CDR3nt: TGTGCCAGCAAGTACAGGGGGGGGGAAGAGACCCAGTACTTC

d_gene: TRBD1
v_gene: TRBV28
j_gene: TRBJ1-1
abundance: .
CDR3aa: CASSKKFYRGKNTEAFF
CDR3nt: TGTGCCAGCAGTAAGAAGTTTTACAGGGGAAAGAACACTGAAGCTTTCTTT

d_gene: TRBD2
v_gene: TRBV15
j_gene: TRBJ2-7
abundance: .
CDR3aa: CATSRVYTSGSYEQYF
CDR3nt: TGTGCCACCAGCAGAGTTTACACTAGCGGCTCCTACGAGCAGTACTTC

d_gene: TRBD1
v_gene: TRBV6-5
j_gene: TRBJ1-2
abundance: .
CDR3aa: CASSYSFAGGGYGYTF
CDR3nt: TGTGCCAGCAGTTACTCATTCGCAGGGGGTGGCTATGGCTACACCTTC

d_gene: .
v_gene: TRBV4-3
j_gene: TRBJ1-2
abundance: .
CDR3aa: CASSQGLGRFDGYTF
CDR3nt: TGCGCCAGCAGCCAAGGTCTGGGGCGCTTTGATGGCTACACCTTC

d_gene: TRBD2
v_gene: TRBV27
j_gene: TRBJ2-5
abundance: .
CDR3aa: CASSLILRGGETQYF
CDR3nt: TGTGCCAGCAGTTTAATTCTGCGGGGGGGAGAGACCCAGTACTTC

d_gene: TRBD2
v_gene: TRBV4-2
j_gene: TRBJ2-5
abundance: few
CDR3aa: CASSQEEGLRYQETQYF
CDR3nt: TGTGCCAGCAGCCAAGAAGAGGGACTACGGTACCAAGAGACCCAGTACTTC

d_gene: TRBD2
v_gene: TRBV7-9
j_gene: TRBJ2-5
abundance: .
CDR3aa: CASSPTGTSGDPGHF
CDR3nt: TGTGCCAGCAGCCCAACCGGGACTAGCGGGGACCCGGGGCACTTC

d_gene: TRBD2
v_gene: TRBV6-2/TRBV6-3
j_gene: TRBJ2-3
abundance: .
CDR3aa: CASSYWGSGNEDTQYF
CDR3nt: TGTGCCAGCAGTTACTGGGGTAGCGGGAATGAGGATACGCAGTATTTT

d_gene: .
v_gene: TRBV7-8
j_gene: TRBJ1-6
abundance: few
CDR3aa: CASSLVRRRSSYNSPLHF
CDR3nt: TGTGCCAGCAGCTTAGTTCGGCGGAGGAGCTCCTATAATTCACCCCTCCACTTT

d_gene: .
v_gene: TRBV11-2
j_gene: TRBJ1-6
abundance: .
CDR3aa: CASSLDGPRVSLHF
CDR3nt: TGTGCCAGCAGCTTAGATGGGCCCAGGGTATCCCTCCACTTT

d_gene: TRBD1
v_gene: TRBV6-2/TRBV6-3
j_gene: TRBJ1-2
abundance: .
CDR3aa: CASSNLRTGSYGYTF
CDR3nt: TGTGCCAGCAGTAACTTGAGGACAGGGTCTTATGGCTACACCTTC

d_gene: TRBD1
v_gene: TRBV18
j_gene: TRBJ2-1
abundance: .
CDR3aa: CASSWTRDRSYNEQFF
CDR3nt: TGTGCCAGCTCATGGACCCGGGACAGGAGCTACAATGAGCAGTTCTTC

d_gene: .
v_gene: TRBV5-1
j_gene: TRBJ1-5
abundance: .
CDR3aa: CASSLGQGGNQPQHF
CDR3nt: TGCGCCAGCAGCTTGGGGCAGGGTGGCAATCAGCCCCAGCATTTT

d_gene: TRBD1
v_gene: TRBV6-5
j_gene: TRBJ1-2
abundance: .
CDR3aa: CASSSYPGQENYGYTF
CDR3nt: TGTGCCAGCAGTTCCTATCCGGGACAGGAAAACTATGGCTACACCTTC

d_gene: .
v_gene: TRBV11-2
j_gene: TRBJ2-7
abundance: .
CDR3aa: CASSSRGEQYF
CDR3nt: TGTGCCAGCAGCTCGAGAGGCGAGCAGTACTTC

d_gene: TRBD1
v_gene: TRBV7-2
j_gene: TRBJ1-1
abundance: .
CDR3aa: CASSLKYRGRTEAFF
CDR3nt: TGTGCCAGCAGCTTGAAATACAGGGGAAGGACTGAAGCTTTCTTT

d_gene: TRBD1
v_gene: TRBV7-9
j_gene: TRBJ1-4
abundance: .
CDR3aa: CASSPWGQINEKLFF
CDR3nt: TGTGCCAGCAGCCCGTGGGGACAGATTAATGAAAAACTGTTTTTT

d_gene: .
v_gene: TRBV6-5
j_gene: TRBJ2-7
abundance: .
CDR3aa: CASRRGNSYEQYF
CDR3nt: TGTGCCAGCCGACGGGGGAACTCCTACGAGCAGTACTTC

d_gene: .
v_gene: TRBV15
j_gene: TRBJ2-2
abundance: .
CDR3aa: CATSRDYETAGAGELFF
CDR3nt: TGTGCCACCAGCAGAGATTACGAGACTGCGGGTGCCGGGGAGCTGTTTTTT

d_gene: .
v_gene: TRBV19
j_gene: TRBJ2-4
abundance: .
CDR3aa: CASSMKSGQLAKNIQYF
CDR3nt: TGTGCCAGTAGTATGAAGTCCGGACAGCTAGCCAAAAACATTCAGTACTTC

d_gene: .
v_gene: TRBV9
j_gene: TRBJ2-7
abundance: .
CDR3aa: CASSVDSPYEQYF
CDR3nt: TGTGCCAGCAGCGTAGACAGCCCTTACGAGCAGTACTTC

d_gene: TRBD1
v_gene: TRBV7-2
j_gene: TRBJ1-2
abundance: .
CDR3aa: CASSLSGTGIHGYTF
CDR3nt: TGTGCCAGCAGCTTATCCGGGACAGGGATACATGGCTACACCTTC

d_gene: .
v_gene: TRBV6-5
j_gene: TRBJ1-1
abundance: .
CDR3aa: CASSYRGNTEAFF
CDR3nt: TGTGCCAGCAGTTATCGGGGGAACACTGAAGCTTTCTTT

d_gene: .
v_gene: TRBV4-1
j_gene: TRBJ2-5
abundance: .
CDR3aa: CASSQVLGQATQYF
CDR3nt: TGCGCCAGCAGCCAAGTTTTGGGTCAGGCGACCCAGTACTTC

d_gene: .
v_gene: TRBV28
j_gene: TRBJ1-6
abundance: .
CDR3aa: CASSLKGDSPLHF
CDR3nt: TGTGCCAGCAGTTTAAAGGGGGATTCACCCCTCCACTTT

d_gene: .
v_gene: TRBV7-9
j_gene: TRBJ2-2
abundance: .
CDR3aa: CASSLALGPGELFF
CDR3nt: TGTGCCAGCAGCCTAGCCCTCGGTCCCGGGGAGCTGTTTTTT

d_gene: .
v_gene: TRBV7-9
j_gene: TRBJ2-2
abundance: .
CDR3aa: CASSLRTANTGELFF
CDR3nt: TGTGCCAGCAGCTTAAGGACAGCGAACACCGGGGAGCTGTTTTTT

d_gene: .
v_gene: TRBV27
j_gene: TRBJ2-1
abundance: .
CDR3aa: CASRRNGAYNEQFF
CDR3nt: TGTGCCAGCAGGCGGAACGGGGCCTACAATGAGCAGTTCTTC

d_gene: .
v_gene: TRBV6-5
j_gene: TRBJ1-1
abundance: .
CDR3aa: CASSYSGGTEAFF
CDR3nt: TGTGCCAGCAGTTACTCGGGAGGCACTGAAGCTTTCTTT

d_gene: .
v_gene: TRBV7-9
j_gene: TRBJ2-7
abundance: .
CDR3aa: CASSSEGVRTYEQYF
CDR3nt: TGTGCCAGCAGCTCTGAGGGGGTCCGGACCTACGAGCAGTACTTC

d_gene: .
v_gene: TRBV12-5
j_gene: TRBJ1-1
abundance: .
CDR3aa: CASGLVGGNTEAFF
CDR3nt: TGTGCTAGTGGTTTGGTGGGGGGGAACACTGAAGCTTTCTTT

d_gene: .
v_gene: TRBV6-4
j_gene: TRBJ1-6
abundance: .
CDR3aa: CASSETGGLSSPLHF
CDR3nt: TGTGCCAGCAGTGAGACGGGGGGGCTGTCTTCACCCCTCCACTTT

d_gene: .
v_gene: TRBV27
j_gene: TRBJ1-1
abundance: .
CDR3aa: CASSTSKVVSGEAFF
CDR3nt: TGTGCCAGCAGTACCAGTAAAGTTGTTTCGGGAGAAGCTTTCTTT

d_gene: TRBD1
v_gene: TRBV4-1
j_gene: TRBJ2-7
abundance: .
CDR3aa: CASSQEPGQGEDYEQYF
CDR3nt: TGCGCCAGCAGCCAAGAACCCGGACAGGGGGAGGACTACGAGCAGTACTTC

d_gene: .
v_gene: TRBV5-4
j_gene: TRBJ1-4
abundance: .
CDR3aa: CASSLRGFGEKLFF
CDR3nt: TGTGCCAGCAGCTTAAGGGGGTTTGGGGAAAAACTGTTTTTT

d_gene: .
v_gene: TRBV5-8
j_gene: TRBJ1-1
abundance: .
CDR3aa: CASSTIQVNTEAFF
CDR3nt: TGTGCCAGCAGCACGATACAGGTGAACACTGAAGCTTTCTTT

d_gene: .
v_gene: TRBV6-5
j_gene: TRBJ1-2
abundance: few
CDR3aa: CASADYGYTF
CDR3nt: TGTGCCAGCGCGGACTATGGCTACACCTTC

d_gene: TRBD2
v_gene: TRBV10-2
j_gene: TRBJ2-1
abundance: .
CDR3aa: CASTGTSGYNEQFF
CDR3nt: TGCGCCAGCACCGGGACTAGCGGCTACAATGAGCAGTTCTTC

d_gene: TRBD1
v_gene: TRBV6-5
j_gene: TRBJ1-6
abundance: .
CDR3aa: CASSLGTGANSPLHF
CDR3nt: TGTGCCAGCAGTTTAGGGACAGGAGCCAATTCACCCCTCCACTTT

d_gene: .
v_gene: TRBV7-9
j_gene: TRBJ1-2
abundance: .
CDR3aa: CASSLALRGKPDLGGYTF
CDR3nt: TGTGCCAGCAGCTTAGCGCTTAGGGGCAAACCCGATCTAGGCGGCTACACCTTC

d_gene: .
v_gene: TRBV19
j_gene: TRBJ1-1
abundance: few
CDR3aa: CASSTQPTEAFF
CDR3nt: TGTGCCAGTAGTACACAGCCCACTGAAGCTTTCTTT

d_gene: .
v_gene: TRBV19
j_gene: TRBJ2-2
abundance: .
CDR3aa: CASSRGAGELFF
CDR3nt: TGTGCCAGTAGTAGGGGGGCCGGGGAGCTGTTTTTT

d_gene: TRBD1
v_gene: TRBV7-7
j_gene: TRBJ1-2
abundance: once
CDR3aa: CASSQLDRGEGYTF
CDR3nt: TGTGCTAGCAGCCAACTAGACAGGGGAGAAGGCTACACCTTC

d_gene: .
v_gene: TRBV29-1
j_gene: TRBJ1-2
abundance: .
CDR3aa: CSVEEAGDGYTF
CDR3nt: TGCAGCGTTGAAGAGGCAGGGGATGGCTACACCTTC

d_gene: .
v_gene: TRBV19
j_gene: TRBJ1-2
abundance: .
CDR3aa: CASSIDWAGKYGYTF
CDR3nt: TGTGCCAGTAGTATAGATTGGGCAGGGAAGTATGGCTACACCTTC

d_gene: .
v_gene: TRBV6-5
j_gene: TRBJ2-2
abundance: .
CDR3aa: CASSLLQGGELFF
CDR3nt: TGTGCCAGCAGCTTACTACAGGGCGGGGAGCTGTTTTTT

d_gene: TRBD2
v_gene: TRBV6-5
j_gene: TRBJ2-4
abundance: .
CDR3aa: CASNSLAGKNIQYF
CDR3nt: TGTGCCAGCAACTCCCTAGCGGGGAAAAACATTCAGTACTTC

d_gene: TRBD1
v_gene: TRBV2
j_gene: TRBJ2-7
abundance: once
CDR3aa: CASSSPGQTVYEQYF
CDR3nt: TGTGCCAGCAGTAGTCCGGGACAGACAGTCTACGAGCAGTACTTC

d_gene: .
v_gene: TRBV5-1
j_gene: TRBJ2-2
abundance: few
CDR3aa: CASRPTGSQDTGELFF
CDR3nt: TGCGCCAGCAGACCAACAGGGTCTCAAGACACCGGGGAGCTGTTTTTT

d_gene: TRBD1
v_gene: TRBV3-1/TRBV3-2
j_gene: TRBJ2-7
abundance: .
CDR3aa: CASSQGTGTVYEQYF
CDR3nt: TGTGCCAGCAGCCAGGGGACAGGGACCGTCTACGAGCAGTACTTC

d_gene: .
v_gene: TRBV5-1
j_gene: TRBJ2-1
abundance: .
CDR3aa: CASSPSRGAQLSYNEQFF
CDR3nt: TGCGCCAGCAGCCCCTCCAGGGGGGCACAGCTCTCCTACAATGAGCAGTTCTTC

d_gene: TRBD1
v_gene: TRBV6-5
j_gene: TRBJ1-2
abundance: .
CDR3aa: CASSYSRTGAVGYTF
CDR3nt: TGTGCCAGCAGTTACTCCCGGACAGGGGCTGTCGGCTACACCTTC